What follows describes a single T cell receptor beta chain. Its target antigen remains unknown. At one end the junction does not follow the germline gene, possibly because of a read error. Donors were 39 systemically healthy Caucasian individuals from Russia aged roughly 6 to 90 years. Each donor gave about 9.8 milliliters of peripheral blood, drawn into EDTA-treated Vacutainer tubes. Ficoll-Paque density-gradient centrifugation was used to isolate PBMCs, with at least 7 million per sample. Total RNA was extracted from PBMCs with Trizol reagent, with at least 6 micrograms obtained per sample. For every donor, flow cytometry on a PBMC aliquot measured the percentage of naive CD45RAhigh/CD27high T cells. The data were obtained in a study of blood T cells in healthy people across ages (dated by TCRdb to between 2014 and 2016). About the study as a whole: In model experiments, roughly one uniquely barcoded TCR beta cDNA molecule per two T cells was captured by template switching. Donors of different ages were randomly distributed across sequencing lanes to avoid experimental bias. The study analyzed two additional independent replicas of 1 million unique cDNA reads from the same blood draw for two donors, one aged 18 to 30 and one aged 80 or older. The donors were split into four age groups: young (average about 15 years), middle-aged (39), aged (roughly 65) and long-lived (roughly 86). Age-related changes in TCR beta repertoire diversity were measured in the study by deep sequencing normalized with unique cDNA molecular identifiers. The research as a whole found: Since profiling was done on bulk unsorted PBMCs, naive and antigen-experienced compartments could not be conclusively compared. The CMV infection status of donors was not known, potentially confounding age-related changes in expanded clonotypes. Estimates of total diversity based on one million sequenced T cells were regarded as lower bounds and as underestimates. Observed TCR beta diversity per million T cells fell roughly linearly with age, and a significant reduction was already apparent by age around 40. Compared with the aged group, more naive CD4+ T cells, fewer expanded clones and increased TCR diversity were shown by the long-lived group, suggesting age selection. There was a strong correlation between observed TCR beta diversity and the percentage of naive T cells measured by flow cytometry.

The method was 5' RACE. Instrument used: Illumina HiSeq 2500. A second PCR of about 7 to 12 cycles was run with a J-beta primer mix and a sample-barcoded 5' primer. A unique molecular identifier was introduced onto each TCR beta cDNA molecule by a template-switch 5' adaptor carrying 12 random nucleotides. At least 2.5 million CDR3-containing paired-end reads were obtained from each sample. The Mint cDNA synthesis kit, primed by a TRBC-specific oligonucleotide, was used to synthesize first-strand cDNA from all RNA. After uracil-DNA glycosylase treatment, a first 18-cycle PCR used universal primers M1SS and BC2_uni_R on all cDNA. Per the original workflow: Each sample was normalized by randomly selecting 1 million high-quality reads, each carrying a distinct molecular identifier. Instead of being binned into consensus sequences, reads that shared molecular identifiers were thrown out. MiTCR, with a Q25 quality threshold and the strictest error-elimination algorithm, was used for CDR3 identification, clonotype clustering and error correction. A nonparametric unseen species model using Euler transformation provided a lower-bound estimate of total TCR beta diversity. Through fastp at Q25 and MiXCR, TCRdb rebuilt clones from the public reads, retaining in-frame beta chains. For every CDR3 protein sequence, its rows merge into one entry that carries the most common genes and DNA. TCRdb assigned the V and J calls; the authors' analysis was not used. This sample holds 630,000 or so distinct CDR3 sequences; approximately 30% were observed only once. Approximately 15% of the sample goes to the ten largest clones.

The receptor was isolated from a woman older than 75 in good health. Donor details come from another sample of the same person, matched by shared clones. The sample consisted of blood.

The DNA sequence is given as TGTGCCAGCAGCTTTTCCGGGCAGGGAGGATCACCCCCCCACTTT. This sequence encodes CASSFSGQGGSPPHF. Recombination joined TRBV7-9 with TRBJ1-6; a tentative D call is TRBD1 (5 bases match). The germline V gene (reference sequence) gives CDR1 as SEHNR and CDR2 as FQNEAQ. The CDR3 numbers 15 residues from cysteine through phenylalanine. CDR3 DNA is the only sequence kept; it has 45 bases, read in frame from the first base.